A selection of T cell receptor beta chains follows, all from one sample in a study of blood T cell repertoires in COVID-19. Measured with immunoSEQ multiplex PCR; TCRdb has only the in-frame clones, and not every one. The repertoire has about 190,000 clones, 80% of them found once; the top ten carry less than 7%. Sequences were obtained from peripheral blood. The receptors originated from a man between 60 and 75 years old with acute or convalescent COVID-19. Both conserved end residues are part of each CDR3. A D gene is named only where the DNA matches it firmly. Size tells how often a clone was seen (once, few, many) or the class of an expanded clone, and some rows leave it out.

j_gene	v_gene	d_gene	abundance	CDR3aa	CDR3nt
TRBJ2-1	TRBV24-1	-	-	CATSAPGQGNEQFF	TGTGCCACCAGTGCCCCGGGTCAGGGAAATGAGCAGTTCTTC
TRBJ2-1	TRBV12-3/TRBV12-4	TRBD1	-	CASGTGGNEQFF	TGTGCCAGCGGAACAGGGGGCAATGAGCAGTTCTTC
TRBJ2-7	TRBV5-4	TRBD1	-	CASSPTGGLAIYEQYF	TGTGCCAGCAGCCCGACAGGGGGTCTTGCGATCTACGAGCAGTACTTC
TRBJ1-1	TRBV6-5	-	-	CASSWGRKDTEAFF	TGTGCCAGCAGCTGGGGCCGCAAGGACACTGAAGCTTTCTTT
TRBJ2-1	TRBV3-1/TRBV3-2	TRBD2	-	CASSQDSGTSNHEQFF	TGTGCCAGCAGCCAAGATTCCGGGACTAGTAACCATGAGCAGTTCTTC
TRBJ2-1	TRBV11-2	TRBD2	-	CASSLGGAGESYNEQFF	TGTGCCAGCAGCTTAGGAGGAGCGGGGGAATCCTACAATGAGCAGTTCTTC
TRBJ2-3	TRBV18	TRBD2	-	CASSVYPGPGGRADTQYF	TGTGCCAGCTCAGTTTATCCTGGCCCGGGGGGGCGGGCAGATACGCAGTATTTT
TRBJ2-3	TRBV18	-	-	CASSPPSYTDTQYF	TGTGCCAGCTCACCACCAAGCTACACAGATACGCAGTATTTT
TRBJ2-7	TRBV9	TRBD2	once	CASSLSPGGGNEQYF	TGTGCCAGCAGCCTATCCCCCGGGGGGGGAAACGAGCAGTACTTC
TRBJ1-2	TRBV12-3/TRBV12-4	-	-	CASSFNNYGYTF	TGTGCCAGCAGTTTTAATAACTATGGCTACACCTTC
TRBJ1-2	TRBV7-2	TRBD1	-	CASSHPGGRGYTF	TGTGCCAGCAGCCATCCAGGGGGCCGGGGCTACACCTTC
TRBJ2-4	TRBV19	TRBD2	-	CASSIDGTRVNIQYF	TGTGCCAGTAGTATAGACGGGACTAGAGTGAACATTCAGTACTTC
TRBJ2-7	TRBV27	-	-	CASSPGLTPERHEQYF	TGTGCCAGCAGCCCGGGACTCACCCCCGAGCGCCACGAGCAGTACTTC
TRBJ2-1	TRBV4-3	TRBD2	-	CASSQGTSVDGRFF	TGCGCCAGCAGCCAAGGGACTAGCGTCGATGGTCGGTTCTTC
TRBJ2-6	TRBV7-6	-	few	CASSLVGGSGANVLTF	TGTGCCAGCAGCTTAGTGGGAGGTTCTGGGGCCAACGTCCTGACTTTC
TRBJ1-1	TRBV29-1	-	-	CSVEREAFF	TGCAGCGTTGAACGGGAAGCTTTCTTT
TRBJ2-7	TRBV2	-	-	CASKLLREYEQYF	TGTGCCAGCAAGTTATTAAGGGAGTACGAGCAGTACTTC
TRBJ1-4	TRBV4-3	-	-	CASSQDRAGVGAKLFF	TGCGCCAGCAGCCAAGATCGGGCAGGGGTAGGGGCAAAACTGTTTTTT
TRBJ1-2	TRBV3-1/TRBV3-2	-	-	CASSPNTGYGYTF	TGTGCCAGCAGCCCCAACACAGGCTATGGCTACACCTTC
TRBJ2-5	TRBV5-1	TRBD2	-	CASQRLAGVQETQYF	TGCGCCAGCCAACGACTAGCGGGGGTCCAAGAGACCCAGTACTTC
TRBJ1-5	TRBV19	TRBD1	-	CASSAYPGQGSQPQHF	TGTGCCAGTAGTGCTTACCCGGGACAGGGGAGTCAGCCCCAGCATTTT
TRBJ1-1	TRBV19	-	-	CASSAGGGTEAFF	TGTGCCAGTAGCGCGGGGGGTGGGACTGAAGCTTTCTTT
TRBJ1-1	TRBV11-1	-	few	CASSPYRETEAFF	TGTGCCAGCAGCCCTTACAGGGAGACTGAAGCTTTCTTT
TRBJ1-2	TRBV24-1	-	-	CATSDFTGYGYTF	TGTGCCACCAGTGATTTTACAGGGTATGGCTACACCTTC
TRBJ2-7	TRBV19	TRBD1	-	CASSRSDRGPYEQYF	TGTGCCAGTAGTAGGTCGGACAGGGGTCCTTACGAGCAGTACTTC
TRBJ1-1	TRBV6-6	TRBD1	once	CASRGLTGEAFF	TGTGCCAGCAGGGGGCTTACAGGGGAGGCTTTCTTT
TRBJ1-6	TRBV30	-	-	CAWIRQDTYNSPLHF	TGTGCCTGGATTCGACAGGATACCTATAATTCACCCCTCCACTTT
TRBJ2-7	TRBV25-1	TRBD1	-	CASSPGTGGNEQYF	TGTGCCAGCAGTCCCGGGACAGGGGGAAACGAGCAGTACTTC
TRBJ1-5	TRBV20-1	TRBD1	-	CSASQGVVQGPQHF	TGCAGTGCTAGTCAGGGGGTCGTTCAGGGGCCCCAGCATTTT
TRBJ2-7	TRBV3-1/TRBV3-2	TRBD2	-	CASSRGTSGDYEQYF	TGTGCCAGCAGCCGCGGGACTAGCGGCGACTACGAGCAGTACTTC
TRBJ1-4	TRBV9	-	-	CASSVGPGTNEKLFF	TGTGCCAGCAGCGTAGGCCCAGGAACTAATGAAAAACTGTTTTTT
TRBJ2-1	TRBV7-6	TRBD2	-	CASSLTSGYFEQFF	TGTGCCAGCAGCTTAACTAGCGGGTACTTTGAGCAGTTCTTC
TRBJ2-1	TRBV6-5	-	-	CASILGVSYNEQFF	TGTGCCAGCATTCTAGGGGTCTCCTACAATGAGCAGTTCTTC
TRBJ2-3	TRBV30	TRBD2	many	CAWSVGAGEADTQYF	TGTGCCTGGAGTGTCGGAGCGGGGGAGGCAGATACGCAGTATTTT
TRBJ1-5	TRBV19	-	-	CASSIQGGQPQHF	TGTGCCAGTAGTATACAGGGAGGTCAGCCCCAGCATTTT
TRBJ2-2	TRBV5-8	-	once	CASSRTVTSATFF	TGTGCCAGCAGCCGGACAGTCACCTCCGCCACGTTTTTT
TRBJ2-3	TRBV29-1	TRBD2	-	CSVSVSGSDTQYF	TGCAGCGTCTCGGTTAGCGGGAGTGATACGCAGTATTTT
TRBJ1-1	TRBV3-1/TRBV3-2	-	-	CASSQASRVDKAFF	TGTGCCAGCAGCCAAGCCTCCAGGGTGGATAAAGCTTTCTTT
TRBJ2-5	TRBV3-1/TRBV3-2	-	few	CASSQGGRGTQYF	TGTGCCAGCAGCCAAGGGGGTCGGGGGACCCAGTACTTC